Included here is one TCR beta chain sequence, with context. What it binds is unknown. This specimen belongs to a study of yellow fever vaccine responses in identical twins. Overall study results and limits: As reported, the vaccine T cell response of twins seemed partly convergent and partly personalized.

TCRdb reanalysed the RT-PCR reads using MiXCR and keeps one entry per CDR3 protein. The repertoire has 15,000 to 20,000 distinct CDR3 sequences, approximately 80% of them found once; the top ten carry about 2%. With 3 bases removed from V and 4 bases from J, the gap between germline ends came to 18 bases. The CDR3 is made up of 16 amino acids. Specimen: T cells from blood (PBMCs), unsorted or a sorted subset (not recorded which), collected before or after yellow fever vaccination (not recorded which). V and J are TRBV23-1 and TRBJ1-1; tentative D call: TRBD1 (5 bases). TRBV23-1 falls under the ORF class, with uncertain function. The clonotype originates from a woman aged 18-29 years who received the yellow fever vaccine. The CDR3 DNA reads TGCGCCAGCAGTCATTTGCGCTCCGTTCAGGGCACTGAAGCTTTCTTT. Encoded protein: CASSHLRSVQGTEAFF.